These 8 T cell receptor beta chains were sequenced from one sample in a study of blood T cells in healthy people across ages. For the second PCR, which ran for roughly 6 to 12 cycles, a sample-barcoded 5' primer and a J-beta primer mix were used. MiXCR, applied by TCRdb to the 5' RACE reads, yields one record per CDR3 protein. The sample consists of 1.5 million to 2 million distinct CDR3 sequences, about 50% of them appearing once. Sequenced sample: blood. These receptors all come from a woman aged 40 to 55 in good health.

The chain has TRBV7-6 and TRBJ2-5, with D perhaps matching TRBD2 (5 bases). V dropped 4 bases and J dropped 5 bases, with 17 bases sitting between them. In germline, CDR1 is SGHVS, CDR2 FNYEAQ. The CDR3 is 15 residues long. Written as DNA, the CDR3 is TGTGCCAGCAGCTCATTCCGCCAGCCGGGGGAGACCCAGTACTTC. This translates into CASSSFRQPGETQYF.

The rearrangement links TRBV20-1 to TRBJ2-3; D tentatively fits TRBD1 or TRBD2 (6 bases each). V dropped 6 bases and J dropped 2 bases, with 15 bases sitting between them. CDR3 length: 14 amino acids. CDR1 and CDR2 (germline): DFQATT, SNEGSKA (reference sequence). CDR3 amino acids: CSAPRGLHTDTQYF. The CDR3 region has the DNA TGCAGTGCCCCCAGGGGACTCCACACAGATACGCAGTATTTT.

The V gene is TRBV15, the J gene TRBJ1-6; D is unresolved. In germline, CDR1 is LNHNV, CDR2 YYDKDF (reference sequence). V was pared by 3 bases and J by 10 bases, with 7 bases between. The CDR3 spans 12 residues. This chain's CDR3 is CATSSSTSPLHF. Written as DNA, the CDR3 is TGTGCCACCAGCAGTAGCACGTCACCCCTCCACTTT.

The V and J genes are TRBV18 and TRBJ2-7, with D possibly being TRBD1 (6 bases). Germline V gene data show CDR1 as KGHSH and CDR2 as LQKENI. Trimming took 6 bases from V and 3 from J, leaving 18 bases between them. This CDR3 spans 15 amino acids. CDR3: CASSPGAGRIYEQYF. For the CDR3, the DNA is TGTGCCAGCTCCCCAGGGGCAGGTCGTATCTACGAGCAGTACTTC.

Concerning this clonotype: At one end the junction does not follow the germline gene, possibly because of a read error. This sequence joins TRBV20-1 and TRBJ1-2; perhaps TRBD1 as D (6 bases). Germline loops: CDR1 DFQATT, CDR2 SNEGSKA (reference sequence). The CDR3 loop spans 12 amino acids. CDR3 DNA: TGCAGCGCTACACAGGGTAACTATGGCTACACCTTC. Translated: CSATQGNYGYTF.

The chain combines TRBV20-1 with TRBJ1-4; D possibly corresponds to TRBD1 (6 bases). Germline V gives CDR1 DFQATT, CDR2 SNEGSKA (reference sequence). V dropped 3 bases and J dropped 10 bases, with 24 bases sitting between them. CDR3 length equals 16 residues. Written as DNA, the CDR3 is TGCAGTGCTAGTCCCCGCCGGGGGCAGGGGTACGGAAAACTGTTTTTT. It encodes CSASPRRGQGYGKLFF.

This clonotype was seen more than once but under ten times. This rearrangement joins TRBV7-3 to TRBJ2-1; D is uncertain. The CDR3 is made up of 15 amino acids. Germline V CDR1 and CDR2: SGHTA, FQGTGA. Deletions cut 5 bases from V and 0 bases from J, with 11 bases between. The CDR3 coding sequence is TGTGCCAGCAGCGACGGACCCAGCTCCTACAATGAGCAGTTCTTC. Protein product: CASSDGPSSYNEQFF.

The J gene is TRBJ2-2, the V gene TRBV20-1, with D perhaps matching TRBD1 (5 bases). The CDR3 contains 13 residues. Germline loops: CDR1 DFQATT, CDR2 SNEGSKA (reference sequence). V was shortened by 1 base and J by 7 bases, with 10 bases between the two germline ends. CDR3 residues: CSARGGPNGELFF. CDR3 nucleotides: TGCAGTGCTAGAGGGGGCCCGAACGGGGAGCTGTTTTTT.